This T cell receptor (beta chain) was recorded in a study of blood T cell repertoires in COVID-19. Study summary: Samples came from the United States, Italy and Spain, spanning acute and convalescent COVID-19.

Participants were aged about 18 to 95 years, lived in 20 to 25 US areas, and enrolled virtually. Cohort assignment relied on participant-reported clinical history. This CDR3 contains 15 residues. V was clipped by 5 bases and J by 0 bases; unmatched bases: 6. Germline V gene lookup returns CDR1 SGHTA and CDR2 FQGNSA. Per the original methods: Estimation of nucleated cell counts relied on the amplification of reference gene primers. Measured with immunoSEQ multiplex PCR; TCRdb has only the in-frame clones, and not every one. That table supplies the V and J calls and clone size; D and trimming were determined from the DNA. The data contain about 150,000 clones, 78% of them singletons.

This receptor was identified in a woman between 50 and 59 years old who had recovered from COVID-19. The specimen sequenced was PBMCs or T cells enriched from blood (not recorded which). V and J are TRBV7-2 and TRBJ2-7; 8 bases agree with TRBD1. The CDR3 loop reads CASSPRDRSSYEQYF. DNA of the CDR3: TGTGCCAGCAGCCCCCGGGACAGGAGCTCCTACGAGCAGTACTTC.